A selection of T cell receptor beta chains follows, all from one sample in a study of shared clonotypes between healthy human individuals. Clones were read by immunoSEQ multiplex PCR, and TCRdb kept only the in-frame ones, dropping some. This sample yields about 2,500,000 clones, of which around 94% are seen a single time; 0.14% belongs to the top ten. Sequences were obtained from naive CD4+ T cells sorted from blood. These receptors were obtained from a man younger than 30 in good health. Both conserved end residues are part of each CDR3. D genes are given only for firm matches. The size of a clone is reported for some rows only, either as once, few or many, or as a class for expanded clones.

v_call	d_call	cdr3_length	j_call	clone_size	cdr3_nt	cdr3_aa
TRBV10-3	-	11	TRBJ1-3	-	TGTGCCCTCGGGACTGGAAACACCATATATTTT	CALGTGNTIYF
TRBV6-4	-	13	TRBJ2-1	-	TGTGCCAGCAGTGACGGTCTGGGGACTGAGCAGTTCTTC	CASSDGLGTEQFF
TRBV7-3	TRBD1	14	TRBJ2-2	-	TGTGCCAGCAGCAGGGACAGGGACACCGGGGAGCTGTTTTTT	CASSRDRDTGELFF
TRBV19	-	13	TRBJ2-5	-	TGTGCCAGTAGTATCTGGCGGGGAGAGACCCAGTACTTC	CASSIWRGETQYF
TRBV6-1	TRBD2	16	TRBJ2-7	-	TGTGCCAGCAGTGAATTTAAACTAGCGGGGGGCTACGAGCAGTACTTC	CASSEFKLAGGYEQYF
TRBV5-4	-	12	TRBJ2-2	-	TGTGCCAGCAGCCCCTACACCGGGGAGCTGTTTTTT	CASSPYTGELFF
TRBV28	-	14	TRBJ1-2	-	TGTGCCAGCATCCCGGGGGGGTTAAACGGTGGCTACACCTTC	CASIPGGLNGGYTF
TRBV5-1	-	16	TRBJ1-6	-	TGCGCCAGCAGCTTGGGAGCGGGTCGGGGGAATTCACCCCTCCACTTT	CASSLGAGRGNSPLHF
TRBV7-2	TRBD2	15	TRBJ2-1	-	TGTGCCAGCAGCAAAGGGACTAGCGCTTCCAATGAGCAGTTCTTC	CASSKGTSASNEQFF
TRBV19	-	14	TRBJ2-2	-	TGTGCCAGTAGTATAGACCGGTCTACCGGGGAGCTGTTTTTT	CASSIDRSTGELFF
TRBV6-5	-	14	TRBJ2-5	-	TGTGCCAGCAGTCGGGATTCCTGGCCGGAGACCCAGTACTTC	CASSRDSWPETQYF
TRBV7-9	TRBD2	16	TRBJ2-3	-	TGTGCCAGCAGCCCAATAGCGGGAGCGGTCACAGATACGCAGTATTTT	CASSPIAGAVTDTQYF
TRBV7-9	TRBD2	16	TRBJ2-3	-	TGTGCCAGCAGCATGACTAGCGGGACATCCACAGATACGCAGTATTTT	CASSMTSGTSTDTQYF
TRBV6-6	-	15	TRBJ2-3	-	TGTGCCAGCAGTGGTGGGACGGCCTACACAGATACGCAGTATTTT	CASSGGTAYTDTQYF
TRBV21-1	-	13	TRBJ1-2	-	TGTGCCAGCACCCCCGTCGGTAGCTATGGCTACACCTTC	CASTPVGSYGYTF
TRBV2	TRBD2	14	TRBJ2-2	-	TGTGCCAGCTTTCCACGGGAGGGGACCGGGGAGCTGTTTTTT	CASFPREGTGELFF
TRBV18	TRBD2	14	TRBJ2-4	-	TGTGCCAGCTCACCTGGGACTAGCGAAAACATTCAGTACTTC	CASSPGTSENIQYF
TRBV18	-	15	TRBJ1-6	-	TGTGCCAGCTCATTAACCAGGGTGGGTAATTCACCCCTCCACTTT	CASSLTRVGNSPLHF
TRBV2	-	13	TRBJ2-1	-	TGTGCCAGCAGCCGACTAGAGGGTGGTGAGCAGTTCTTC	CASSRLEGGEQFF
TRBV29-1	-	11	TRBJ2-1	-	TGCAGCGCCCAGTCCTACAATGAGCAGTTCTTC	CSAQSYNEQFF
TRBV10-3	-	15	TRBJ2-1	-	TGTGCCATCAGGATGTCATTAGCAGGGTACAATGAGCAGTTCTTC	CAIRMSLAGYNEQFF
TRBV28	TRBD1	14	TRBJ2-3	-	TGTGCCAGCGTCGGGGACAGGATCACAGATACGCAGTATTTT	CASVGDRITDTQYF
TRBV21-1	-	19	TRBJ2-1	-	TGTGCCAGCAGCAAAGTATCGCTAGCGGGGGCCGAAACCTACAATGAGCAGTTCTTC	CASSKVSLAGAETYNEQFF
TRBV6-6	-	13	TRBJ1-2	-	TGTGCCAGCAGTTACTCCTGGGACTACGGCTACACCTTC	CASSYSWDYGYTF
TRBV5-1	TRBD2	17	TRBJ2-3	-	TGCGCCAGCAGCACGGGACTAGCGGGATTTAGCACAGATACGCAGTATTTT	CASSTGLAGFSTDTQYF
TRBV6-1	-	12	TRBJ2-3	-	TGTGCCACCCGGGATTTCACAGATACGCAGTATTTT	CATRDFTDTQYF
TRBV5-5	TRBD2	18	TRBJ2-1	-	TGTGCCAGCAGCCAGGGACTAGCGGGAGGGCCCTACTACAATGAGCAGTTCTTC	CASSQGLAGGPYYNEQFF
TRBV5-1	-	17	TRBJ2-6	-	TGCGCCAGCAGCTTGGCGGACAGACCGTCTGGGGCCAACGTCCTGACTTTC	CASSLADRPSGANVLTF
TRBV5-1	TRBD2	12	TRBJ2-3	-	TGCGCCAGCGGGACTAGCGGGCTCGTGGTGTATTTT	CASGTSGLVVYF
TRBV27	TRBD2	15	TRBJ2-1	-	TGTGCCAGCAACTCCCTCCAGCGGGGGTACAATGAGCAGTTCTTC	CASNSLQRGYNEQFF
TRBV28	-	14	TRBJ1-1	-	TGTGCCAGCAGTTTAGGTCCGCCGAACACTGAAGCTTTCTTT	CASSLGPPNTEAFF
TRBV6-1	-	15	TRBJ2-7	-	TGTGCCAGCAGTGAATTTCCCCGGGGTGGATACGAGCAGTACTTC	CASSEFPRGGYEQYF
TRBV6-5	-	14	TRBJ1-4	-	TGTGCCAGCAGTTCCTCGCTGGGTGGTGAAAAACTGTTTTTT	CASSSSLGGEKLFF
TRBV19	-	16	TRBJ2-1	-	TGTGCCAGTAGGGCCGCTGGAGGGGAAAGGGGCAATGAGCAGTTCTTC	CASRAAGGERGNEQFF
TRBV19	-	14	TRBJ1-6	few	TGTGCCAGTAGTCAGTTGGGGATCAATTCACCCCTCCACTTT	CASSQLGINSPLHF
TRBV30	TRBD1	13	TRBJ2-1	-	TGTGCCTGGGGACAGGGGAAGGGAAATGAGCAGTTCTTC	CAWGQGKGNEQFF